One sample yielded the 32 T cell receptor beta chains listed below, sequenced in a study of CD8+ T cells in alopecia areata (dated by TCRdb to the late 2010s). Library construction relied on the immunoSEQ multiplex PCR assay. For TCR sequencing, RNA was extracted from every sample and reverse transcribed into cDNA to serve as template. TCRdb's version of the immuneACCESS table is confined to in-frame rearrangements and falls short of the full clone set. An unresolved V gene accounts for under half of the shortfall where checked; the remainder is of unknown origin. This sample is represented by 23,000 or so clones; around 56% of them were singletons. The top ten hold around a third of the sample. Sequenced: NKG2D-high CD8+ T cells sorted from blood. Sample cell subset or site, as interpreted from the label and publication: sorted CD8+ NKG2D-high blood T cells. The receptor set was obtained from a human donor with alopecia areata.

The chain carries TRBV27 and TRBJ1-1, with D uncertain. From germline, CDR1 is MNHEY and CDR2 SMNVEV (reference sequence). Trimming left V 3 bases short and J 0 bases short, with 14 bases between. This CDR3 region has 16 residues. The CDR3 loop is CASSLRWQTVNTEAFF. Written as DNA, the CDR3 is TGTGCCAGCAGTTTGCGTTGGCAGACGGTGAACACTGAAGCTTTCTTT.

This chain joins TRBV29-1 and TRBJ1-5; perhaps TRBD1 as D (5 bases). Looked up from germline, CDR1 is SQVTM and CDR2 is ANQGSEA. Deletions cut 7 bases from V and 5 bases from J, with 18 bases between. This CDR3 comprises 14 residues. Here the CDR3 DNA reads TGCAGCGCCATTCCCGGGACGATGGATCAGCCCCAGCATTTT. Protein sequence: CSAIPGTMDQPQHF. The whole variable domain, filled in from reference TRBV29-1 and TRBJ1-5, reads SAVISQKPSRDICQRGTSLTIQCQVDSQVTMMFWYRQQPGQSLTLIATANQGSEATYESGFVIDKFPISRPNLTFSTLTVSNMSPEDSSIYLCSAIPGTMDQPQHFGDGTRLSIL.

The V and J genes are TRBV7-9 and TRBJ2-1, with D perhaps TRBD2 (6 bases). The V and J ends lost 3 bases and 7 bases respectively, with 13 bases between them. Germline CDR1 SEHNR, CDR2 FQNEAQ (reference sequence). This CDR3 contains 14 residues. In DNA, the CDR3 is TGTGCCAGCAGCTTGCTTCGGAGGGAAAATGAGCAGTTCTTC. This translates into CASSLLRRENEQFF.

This chain connects TRBV29-1 to TRBJ2-3; TRBD1 might be the D (5 bases). CDR1 and CDR2 (germline): SQVTM, ANQGSEA. V shed 3 bases and J shed 0 bases, with 13 bases lying between them. This CDR3 is 15 amino acids long. CDR3 region: CSVDPGHISTDTQYF. CDR3 DNA: TGCAGCGTTGACCCAGGACACATAAGCACAGATACGCAGTATTTT.

The sample holds a few counts of this clone. This rearrangement joins TRBV28 to TRBJ1-1; the match to TRBD1 covers 7 bases. Germline V gene lookup returns CDR1 MDHEN and CDR2 SYDVKM. CDR3 length equals 14 residues. V trimming: 7 bases; J trimming: 1 base; junction bases outside the gene matches: 6. In DNA form, the CDR3 reads TGTGCCAGCACATACAGGGGTTCGAACACTGAAGCTTTCTTT. As protein: CASTYRGSNTEAFF. Full variable domain (rest looked up from reference TRBV28 and TRBJ1-1): DVKVTQSSRYLVKRTGEKVFLECVQDMDHENMFWYRQDPGLGLRLIYFSYDVKMKEKGDIPEGYSVSREKKERFSLILESASTNQTSMYLCASTYRGSNTEAFFGQGTRLTVV.

The rearrangement joins TRBV5-1 to TRBJ2-7, with a tentative D call TRBD2 (6 bases). Looked up from germline, CDR1 is SGHRS and CDR2 is YFSETQ. Deletions cut 1 base from V and 0 bases from J, with 11 bases between. The CDR3 has 15 residues. In nucleotides, the CDR3 is TGCGCCAGCAGCTTGTGGTGGCGGGACTCCTACGAGCAGTACTTC. The encoded protein is CASSLWWRDSYEQYF.

CDR3 DNA: TGTGCCAGCAGTTTAACCCCCCAGGGACCCGAAGCTTTCTTT. Residues: CASSLTPQGPEAFF. The rearrangement links TRBV27 to TRBJ1-1, with D perhaps matching TRBD1 (5 bases). The ends were cut back, 2 bases at V and 8 bases at J, with 15 bases in the middle. Germline values: CDR1 MNHEY, CDR2 SMNVEV (reference sequence). The CDR3 spans 14 residues.

V is TRBV13 and J is TRBJ2-6; maybe TRBD1 (5 bases). The germline CDR1 and CDR2 sequences are PRHDT and FYEKMQ (reference sequence). The ends were cut back, 1 base at V and 0 bases at J, with 7 bases in the middle. This CDR3 has 16 amino acids. CDR3 DNA sequence: TGTGCCAGCAGCTTAGCGACAGCCTCTGGGGCCAACGTCCTGACTTTC. Translation gives CASSLATASGANVLTF.

This chain uses TRBV7-6 with TRBJ1-5; D remains ambiguous. Germline V gene lookup returns CDR1 SGHVS and CDR2 FNYEAQ. Trimming took off 0 bases at V and 10 bases at J, with 19 bases between the two ends. This CDR3 is 16 amino acids long. The CDR3 here is CASSLAKGGPPYPQHF. CDR3 in DNA: TGTGCCAGCAGCTTAGCCAAAGGAGGGCCGCCTTATCCCCAGCATTTT. Based on the CDR3 plus reference TRBV7-6 and TRBJ1-5, the full variable domain is GAGVSQSPRYKVTKRGQDVALRCDPISGHVSLYWYRQALGQGPEFLTYFNYEAQQDKSGLPNDRFSAERPEGSISTLTIQRTEQRDSAMYRCASSLAKGGPPYPQHFGDGTRLSIL.

The V and J genes are TRBV7-9 and TRBJ2-1, with TRBD1 identical over 9 bases. Germline V lookup: CDR1 SEHNR, CDR2 FQNEAQ (reference sequence). This CDR3 has 16 residues. Germline trimming cut 3 bases from V and 6 bases from J; bases unmatched to any gene: 9. In nucleotides, the CDR3 is TGTGCCAGCAGCTTCCGTCCGGGACAGGGAGGCAATGAGCAGTTCTTC. Protein: CASSFRPGQGGNEQFF.

This clone occurred once. The rearrangement joins TRBV4-1 to TRBJ1-5, with D uncertain. The CDR3 covers 15 residues. The ends were cut back, 0 bases at V and 0 bases at J, with 6 bases in the middle. CDR1 and CDR2 from the germline V gene are MGHRA and YSYEKL. CDR3 sequence (DNA): TGCGCCAGCAGCCAAGAGAGTTCTAGCAATCAGCCCCAGCATTTT. Its translation is CASSQESSSNQPQHF.

The J gene is TRBJ2-3, the V gene TRBV30; D unclear. The V gene's germline CDR1 is GTSNPN and CDR2 SVGIG (reference sequence). V was pared by 4 bases and J by 2 bases, with 10 bases between. The CDR3 is 13 amino acids. The CDR3 spells CAWNGGYTDTQYF. For the CDR3, the DNA is TGTGCCTGGAATGGTGGGTACACAGATACGCAGTATTTT.

V usage is TRBV15 and J usage is TRBJ1-2, with D possibly being TRBD1 (5 bases). Between the trimmed V and J ends, which lost 1 base and 1 base, there was a span of 16 bases. The CDR3 runs 17 residues. Germline V gene sequence: CDR1 LNHNV, CDR2 YYDKDF (reference sequence). CDR3 region: CATSRARIGTDNYGYTF. The DNA of the CDR3 is TGTGCCACCAGCAGAGCTCGAATAGGGACCGATAACTATGGCTACACCTTC.

This clone was observed a handful of times. The rearrangement uses TRBV7-9 and TRBJ2-5; D uncertain. V gave up 5 bases and J gave up 2 bases, with 15 bases separating them. The CDR3 length is 15 residues. CDR1 SEHNR and CDR2 FQNEAQ come from the germline V gene (reference sequence). The CDR3 reads CASSPPPSEQETQYF. The CDR3 DNA reads as TGTGCCAGCAGCCCACCCCCCTCAGAACAAGAGACCCAGTACTTC.

The V call is TRBV2, the J call TRBJ2-2; D is unclear. The CDR3 covers 12 residues. Trimming removed 6 bases at V and 4 bases at J, with 6 bases between. CDR1 and CDR2 (germline): SNHLY, FYNNEI. CDR3 in DNA: TGTGCCAGCAGGGGTGTCACCGGGGAGCTGTTTTTT. Amino acid sequence: CASRGVTGELFF. Variable domain in full (rest from reference TRBV2 and TRBJ2-2): EPEVTQTPSHQVTQMGQEVILRCVPISNHLYFYWYRQILGQKVEFLVSFYNNEISEKSEIFDDQFSVERPDGSNFTLKIRSTKLEDSAMYFCASRGVTGELFFGEGSRLTVL.

This clone was seen a single time. The rearrangement links TRBV7-2 to TRBJ2-7; 8 bases are a match to TRBD2. Germline-derived CDR1 and CDR2 are SGHTA and FQGNSA. Trimming took 5 bases from V and 2 from J; bases not matched to a gene: 8. The CDR3 is 15 amino acids. The CDR3 region is CASSEPSGSPYEQYF. CDR3 bases: TGTGCCAGCAGCGAGCCGAGCGGGAGCCCCTACGAGCAGTACTTC.

The CDR3 reads CSAETPAGSGNTIYF. The CDR3 DNA sequence: TGCAGCGCGGAAACTCCCGCGGGCTCTGGAAACACCATATATTTT. The genes are TRBV29-1 and TRBJ1-3; no clear D. Trimming removed 7 bases at V and 0 bases at J, with 16 bases between. Per the germline V gene, CDR1 is SQVTM and CDR2 is ANQGSEA. This CDR3 has 15 amino acids.

The chain has TRBV27 and TRBJ2-1; 8 bases are a match to TRBD2. V lost 7 bases and J lost 4; bases outside the gene matches: 6. Per germline, CDR1 MNHEY and CDR2 SMNVEV (reference sequence). This CDR3 region has 14 residues. CDR3 loop: CASTRGGPYNEQFF. In DNA form, the CDR3 reads TGTGCCAGCACACGGGGGGGCCCTTACAATGAGCAGTTCTTC.

The chain has TRBV30 and TRBJ2-7; 12 nucleotides align to TRBD1. J lost 3 bases, V lost 5 bases, and 2 bases had no gene match. The CDR3 totals 13 residues. Germline-derived CDR1 and CDR2 are GTSNPN and SVGIG (reference sequence). DNA of the CDR3: TGTGCCTGGGGGACAGGGGGCCTCTACGAGCAGTACTTC. It encodes CAWGTGGLYEQYF.

The V and J genes are TRBV25-1 and TRBJ2-7, with 7 nucleotides matching TRBD2. Unmatched junction bases numbered 2, after V lost 7 bases and J lost 5 bases. Germline V CDR1 and CDR2: MGHDK, SYGVNS. CDR3 length: 11 residues. The CDR3 sequence: CASTAGDEQYF. In nucleotides, the CDR3 is TGTGCCAGCACTGCGGGGGACGAGCAGTACTTC.

The V gene is TRBV13, the J gene TRBJ2-7; either TRBD1 or TRBD2 may supply D (5 bases each). The length of the CDR3 is 15 residues. Trimming stripped 5 bases from V and 2 bases from J, with 16 bases between. The germline V gene encodes CDR1 PRHDT and CDR2 FYEKMQ (reference sequence). The CDR3 DNA sequence: TGTGCCAGCAGCCCAGGGAGAGGACGGCCCTACGAGCAGTACTTC. This encodes CASSPGRGRPYEQYF.

This clone was seen only a few times. V gene TRBV7-4 combines with J gene TRBJ1-2, with D maybe TRBD1 (5 bases). In germline, CDR1 is SGHVT, CDR2 SQSDAQ. V was shortened by 2 bases and J by 4 bases, with 11 bases between the two germline ends. This CDR3 has 14 amino acids. The CDR3 sequence is CASSLPRDTYGYTF. CDR3 in DNA: TGTGCCAGCAGCTTACCCAGGGATACCTATGGCTACACCTTC.

In this sample, this clone turned up many times. This chain uses TRBV7-8 with TRBJ2-1, with 7 positions matching TRBD2. Germline assignment: CDR1 SGHVS and CDR2 FQNEAQ. The CDR3 has 14 residues. After removal of 4 bases from V and 8 bases from J, the junction contained 8 bases not matched to a gene. The CDR3 nucleotides are TGTGCCAGCAGCTCCGGACTAGGTGTCGATGAGCAGTTCTTC. Protein sequence: CASSSGLGVDEQFF.

This chain connects TRBV7-3 to TRBJ2-3; possible D gene TRBD1, 5 bases. Germline V gene data show CDR1 as SGHTA and CDR2 as FQGTGA. Deletions cut 5 bases from V and 6 bases from J, with 15 bases between. The CDR3 totals 14 residues. In nucleotides, the CDR3 is TGTGCCAGCAGCCGGACACTCCTAGGGGATACGCAGTATTTT. Residues: CASSRTLLGDTQYF.

This clone was counted between two and nine times. CDR3 sequence reads: CRTGNYEQYF. CDR3 nucleotide sequence: TGTCGGACAGGAAACTACGAGCAGTACTTC. The chain employs TRBV6-1 and TRBJ2-7, with TRBD1 matching 7 bases. In germline, CDR1 is MNHNS, CDR2 SASEGT. The CDR3 has 10 residues.

The gene calls are TRBV19 and TRBJ2-3, with 7 nucleotides matching TRBD2. Germline-derived CDR1 and CDR2 are LNHDA and SQIVND (reference sequence). The CDR3 covers 16 residues. With 3 bases clipped from V and 2 bases from J, the junction kept 8 bases outside the gene matches. This CDR3 reads CASSIGTGGPTDTQYF. CDR3 bases: TGTGCCAGTAGTATTGGGACGGGAGGACCCACAGATACGCAGTATTTT.

This clone was found once. The CDR3 here is CASSPTGEQPQHF. The CDR3, as DNA: TGTGCCAGCAGCCCGACAGGGGAACAGCCCCAGCATTTT. This chain uses TRBV27 with TRBJ1-5; 8 nucleotides align to TRBD1. V lost 6 bases, J lost 7 bases, and 5 bases stayed unmatched. The germline V gene has CDR1 MNHEY and CDR2 SMNVEV (reference sequence). The length of the CDR3 is 13 residues.

The chain couples TRBV5-4 to TRBJ2-7, with 8 bases matching TRBD1. CDR3 length: 14 amino acids. Unmatched junction bases numbered 2, after V lost 3 bases and J lost 0 bases. Germline-derived CDR1 and CDR2 are SGHNT and YYREEE (reference sequence). CDR3 loop: CASSWDRTSYEQYF. Written as DNA, the CDR3 is TGTGCCAGCAGCTGGGACAGGACCTCCTACGAGCAGTACTTC.

CDR3 DNA: TGCGCCAGCAGCTTCCGGACTAGCGCCTCCTACAATGAGCAGTTCTTC. It translates to CASSFRTSASYNEQFF. The rearrangement links TRBV5-1 to TRBJ2-1; TRBD2 matches at 9 bases. V lost 2 bases and J lost 0; bases outside the gene matches: 3. CDR3 size: 16 residues. Germline V lookup: CDR1 SGHRS, CDR2 YFSETQ.

The genes are TRBV27 and TRBJ2-1, with D maybe TRBD1 (6 bases). The CDR3 spans 11 residues. Germline CDR1 is MNHEY and CDR2 is SMNVEV (reference sequence). V shed 4 bases and J shed 13 bases, with 11 bases lying between them. The CDR3 DNA follows: TGTGCCAGCAGTTCTGGGGGCGCCCAGTTCTTC. It is translated as CASSSGGAQFF.

This chain uses TRBV5-1 with TRBJ2-5; D not certain. This CDR3 has 14 residues. V was shortened by 2 bases and J by 5 bases, with 13 bases between the two germline ends. The germline V gene encodes CDR1 SGHRS and CDR2 YFSETQ. The CDR3 spells CASSLQGFWETQYF. The CDR3 coding sequence is TGCGCCAGCAGCTTACAAGGGTTCTGGGAGACCCAGTACTTC.

V gene TRBV5-6 combines with J gene TRBJ2-1; 9 bases align to TRBD2. CDR1 SGHDT and CDR2 YYEEEE come from the germline V gene. The V gene end was trimmed by 5 bases and the J gene end by 9 bases; junction bases not matched to a gene: 15. CDR3 length: 16 residues. The CDR3 coding sequence is TGTGCCAGCAGTGAAATGGGACTAGCCAATGGGGGTGAGCAGTTCTTC. It specifies CASSEMGLANGGEQFF.